The clone carrying this T cell receptor beta chain was detected many times. None of the patients had undergone any treatment ahead of thyroid surgery. The data are from a study of metastatic and nonmetastatic thyroid tumors. CDR3 size: 13 residues. Trimming pared 10 bases from V and 6 bases from J, leaving 16 bases between. The germline V gene encodes CDR1 SEHNR and CDR2 FQNEAQ (reference sequence). MiXCR reprocessed the PCR reads for TCRdb. The sample includes approximately 40,000 clones, more than 9.5% of them seen just once. What was sequenced was blood. This TCR derives from a female donor with papillary thyroid cancer or a benign thyroid nodule (not recorded which). Some clones in this sample may be carry-over from other donors' samples. The chain carries TRBV7-9 and TRBJ2-1; a weak D match, TRBD1 (5 bases). The CDR3 DNA sequence: TGTGCCACACTCTCCGAGACAGTCAATGAGCAGTTCTTC. Residues: CATLSETVNEQFF.